This T cell receptor (beta chain) was documented in a study of blood T cell repertoires in COVID-19. The CDR3 length is 16 residues. Germline loops: CDR1 SGHAT, CDR2 FQNNGV. V shed 6 bases and J shed 0 bases, with 15 bases lying between them. Some clones are missing from TCRdb's copy, which holds only in-frame ones; the method was immunoSEQ multiplex PCR. The sample lists over 200,000 clones; approximately 87% were seen once. The chain uses TRBV11-2 and TRBJ2-1; no clear D. This TCR was recovered from a man in his fifties or sixties who had recovered from COVID-19. The specimen was peripheral blood. The CDR3 DNA sequence: TGTGCCAGCAGTTTCCTGGCGGCGAGCTCCTACAATGAGCAGTTCTTC. Translation gives CASSFLAASSYNEQFF.